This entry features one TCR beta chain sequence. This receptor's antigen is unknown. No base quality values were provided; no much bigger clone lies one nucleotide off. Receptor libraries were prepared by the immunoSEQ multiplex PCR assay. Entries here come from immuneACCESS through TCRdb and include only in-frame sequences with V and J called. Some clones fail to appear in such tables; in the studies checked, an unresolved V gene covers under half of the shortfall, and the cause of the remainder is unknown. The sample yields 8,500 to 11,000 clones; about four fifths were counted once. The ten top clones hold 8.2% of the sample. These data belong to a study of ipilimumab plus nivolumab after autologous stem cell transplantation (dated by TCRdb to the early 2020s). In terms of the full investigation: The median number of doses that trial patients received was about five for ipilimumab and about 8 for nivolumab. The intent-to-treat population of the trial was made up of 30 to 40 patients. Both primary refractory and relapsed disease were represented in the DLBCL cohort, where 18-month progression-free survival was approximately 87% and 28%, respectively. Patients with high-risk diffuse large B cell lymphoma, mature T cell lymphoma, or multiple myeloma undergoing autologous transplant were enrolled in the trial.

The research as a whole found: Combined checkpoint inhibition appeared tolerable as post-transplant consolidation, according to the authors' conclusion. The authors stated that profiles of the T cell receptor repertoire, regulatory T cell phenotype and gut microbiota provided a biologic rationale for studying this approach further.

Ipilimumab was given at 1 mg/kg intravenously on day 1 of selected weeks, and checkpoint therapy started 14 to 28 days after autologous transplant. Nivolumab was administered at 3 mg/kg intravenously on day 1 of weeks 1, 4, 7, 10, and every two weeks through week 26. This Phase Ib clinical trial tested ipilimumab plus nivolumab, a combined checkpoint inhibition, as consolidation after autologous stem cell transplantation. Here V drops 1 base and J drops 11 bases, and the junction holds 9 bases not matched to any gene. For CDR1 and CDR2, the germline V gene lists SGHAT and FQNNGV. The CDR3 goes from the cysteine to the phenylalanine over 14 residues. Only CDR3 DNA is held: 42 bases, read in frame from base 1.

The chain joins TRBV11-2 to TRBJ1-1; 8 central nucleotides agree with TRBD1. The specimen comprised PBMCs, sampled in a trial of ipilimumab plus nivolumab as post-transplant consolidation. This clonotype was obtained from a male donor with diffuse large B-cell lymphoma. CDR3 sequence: CASSLAGQGASAFF. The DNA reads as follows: TGTGCCAGCAGCTTAGCCGGGCAGGGGGCATCGGCTTTCTTT.